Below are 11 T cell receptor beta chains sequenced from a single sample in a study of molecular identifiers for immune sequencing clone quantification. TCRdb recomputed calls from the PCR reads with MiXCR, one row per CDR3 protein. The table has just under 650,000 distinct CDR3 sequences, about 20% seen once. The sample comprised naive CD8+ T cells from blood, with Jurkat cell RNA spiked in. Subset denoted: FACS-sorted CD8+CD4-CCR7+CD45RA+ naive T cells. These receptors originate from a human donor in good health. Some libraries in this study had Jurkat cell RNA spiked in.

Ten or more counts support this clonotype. DNA for the CDR3: TGCGCCAGCAGCCCCCGGGACAGCCCGAACACTGAAGCTTTCTTT. As protein: CASSPRDSPNTEAFF. The chain uses TRBV5-1 and TRBJ1-1, with 7 positions matching TRBD1. Trimming took 4 bases from V and 1 from J; bases not matched to a gene: 7. The CDR3 extends over 15 amino acids. The germline CDR1 and CDR2 sequences are SGHRS and YFSETQ.

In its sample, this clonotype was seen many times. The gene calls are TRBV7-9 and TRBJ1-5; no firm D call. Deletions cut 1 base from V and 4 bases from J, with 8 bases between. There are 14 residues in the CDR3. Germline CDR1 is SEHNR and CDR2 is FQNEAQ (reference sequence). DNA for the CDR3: TGTGCCAGCAGCTTAGATTACGGGAATCAGCCCCAGCATTTT. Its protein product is CASSLDYGNQPQHF. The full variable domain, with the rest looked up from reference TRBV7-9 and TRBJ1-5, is DTGVSQNPRHKITKRGQNVTFRCDPISEHNRLYWYRQTLGQGPEFLTYFQNEAQLEKSRLLSDRFSAERPKGSFSTLEIQRTEQGDSAMYLCASSLDYGNQPQHFGDGTRLSIL.

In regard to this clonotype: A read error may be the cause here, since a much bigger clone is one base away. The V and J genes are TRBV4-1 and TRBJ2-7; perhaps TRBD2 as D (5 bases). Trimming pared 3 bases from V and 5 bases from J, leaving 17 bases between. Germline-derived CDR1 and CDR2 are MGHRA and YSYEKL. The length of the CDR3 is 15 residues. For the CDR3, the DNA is TGCGCCAGCAGCCACCAAACCACAGAGGGAGACGAGCAGTACTTC. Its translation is CASSHQTTEGDEQYF.

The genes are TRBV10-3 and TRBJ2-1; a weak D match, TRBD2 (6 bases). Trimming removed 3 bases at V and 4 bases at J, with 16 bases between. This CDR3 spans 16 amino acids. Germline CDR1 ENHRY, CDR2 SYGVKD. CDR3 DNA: TGTGCCATCAGTGATCGGGGGACCTATCCGTACAATGAGCAGTTCTTC. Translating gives CAISDRGTYPYNEQFF.

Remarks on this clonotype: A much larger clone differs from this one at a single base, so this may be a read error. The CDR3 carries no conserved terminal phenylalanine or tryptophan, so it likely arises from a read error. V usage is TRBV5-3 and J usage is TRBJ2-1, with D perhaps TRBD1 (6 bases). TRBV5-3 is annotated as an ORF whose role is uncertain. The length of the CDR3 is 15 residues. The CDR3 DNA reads TGTGCCAGCAGCTTGGGGGACGGACAGATTAATGAGCAGTTCCTC. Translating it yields CASSLGDGQINEQFL.

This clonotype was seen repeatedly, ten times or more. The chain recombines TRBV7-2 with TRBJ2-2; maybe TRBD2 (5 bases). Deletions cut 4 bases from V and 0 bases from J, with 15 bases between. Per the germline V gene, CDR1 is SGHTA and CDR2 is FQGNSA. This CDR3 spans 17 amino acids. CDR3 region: CASSSAPRGSNTGELFF. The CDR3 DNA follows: TGTGCCAGCAGCTCGGCCCCGCGCGGGTCGAACACCGGGGAGCTGTTTTTT.

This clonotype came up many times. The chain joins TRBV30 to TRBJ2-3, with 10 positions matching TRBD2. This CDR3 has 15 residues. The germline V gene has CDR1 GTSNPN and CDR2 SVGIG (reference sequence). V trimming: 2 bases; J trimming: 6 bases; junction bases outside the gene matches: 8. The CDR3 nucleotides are TGTGCCTGGAGTCGAACAGCGGGGGGGCTGGATACGCAGTATTTT. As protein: CAWSRTAGGLDTQYF.

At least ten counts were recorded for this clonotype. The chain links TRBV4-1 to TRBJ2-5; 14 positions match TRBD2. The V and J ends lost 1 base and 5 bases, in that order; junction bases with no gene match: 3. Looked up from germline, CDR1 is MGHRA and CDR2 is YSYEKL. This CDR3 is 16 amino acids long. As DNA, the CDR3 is TGCGCCAGCAGCCAAGTGACTAGCGGGGGGGCGGAGACCCAGTACTTC. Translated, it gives CASSQVTSGGAETQYF.

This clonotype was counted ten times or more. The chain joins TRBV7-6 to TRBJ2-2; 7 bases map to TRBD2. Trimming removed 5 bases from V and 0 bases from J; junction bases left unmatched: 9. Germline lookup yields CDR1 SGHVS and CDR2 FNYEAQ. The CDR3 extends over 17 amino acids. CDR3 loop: CASSRYTSAPNTGELFF. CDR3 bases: TGTGCCAGCAGCCGCTATACTAGCGCCCCGAACACCGGGGAGCTGTTTTTT.

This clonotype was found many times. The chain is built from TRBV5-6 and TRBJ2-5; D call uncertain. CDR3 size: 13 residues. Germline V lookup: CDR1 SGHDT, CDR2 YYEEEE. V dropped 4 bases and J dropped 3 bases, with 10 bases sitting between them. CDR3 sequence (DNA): TGTGCCAGCAGCCTGGACCTAAAAGAGACCCAGTACTTC. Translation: CASSLDLKETQYF.

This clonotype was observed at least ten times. CDR3 loop: CASSHQESSNQPQHF. DNA for the CDR3: TGTGCCAGCAGTCATCAGGAATCTAGCAATCAGCCCCAGCATTTT. V usage is TRBV12-3 or TRBV12-4 and J usage is TRBJ1-5; no firm D call. The CDR3 loop spans 15 amino acids. V lost 5 bases and J 0 bases, leaving 11 bases between the germline ends.